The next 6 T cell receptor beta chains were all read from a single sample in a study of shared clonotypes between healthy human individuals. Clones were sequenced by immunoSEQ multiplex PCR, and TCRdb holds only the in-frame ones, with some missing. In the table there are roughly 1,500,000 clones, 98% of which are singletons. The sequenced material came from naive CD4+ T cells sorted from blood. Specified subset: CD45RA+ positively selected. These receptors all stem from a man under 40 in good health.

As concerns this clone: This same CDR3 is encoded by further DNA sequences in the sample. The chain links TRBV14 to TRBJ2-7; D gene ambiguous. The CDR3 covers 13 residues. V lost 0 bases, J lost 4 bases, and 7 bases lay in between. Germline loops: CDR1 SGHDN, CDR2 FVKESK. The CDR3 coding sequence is TGTGCCAGCAGCCAAGATCTAGGTTACGAGCAGTACTTC. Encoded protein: CASSQDLGYEQYF.

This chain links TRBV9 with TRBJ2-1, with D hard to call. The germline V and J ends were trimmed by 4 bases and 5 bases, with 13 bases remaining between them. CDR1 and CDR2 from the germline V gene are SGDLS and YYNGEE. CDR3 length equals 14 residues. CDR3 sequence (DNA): TGTGCCAGCAGCCAATCTCTAGTTCACAATGAGCAGTTCTTC. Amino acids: CASSQSLVHNEQFF.

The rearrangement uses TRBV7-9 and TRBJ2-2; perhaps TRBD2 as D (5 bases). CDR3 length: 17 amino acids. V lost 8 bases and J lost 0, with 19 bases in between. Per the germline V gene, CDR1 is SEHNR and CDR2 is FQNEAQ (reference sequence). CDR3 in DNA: TGTGCCAGCGAAGGAACTGCAGGAGGCACGAACACCGGGGAGCTGTTTTTT. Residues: CASEGTAGGTNTGELFF. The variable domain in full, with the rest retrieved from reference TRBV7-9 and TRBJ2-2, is DTGVSQNPRHKITKRGQNVTFRCDPISEHNRLYWYRQTLGQGPEFLTYFQNEAQLEKSRLLSDRFSAERPKGSFSTLEIQRTEQGDSAMYLCASEGTAGGTNTGELFFGEGSRLTVL.

The CDR3 nucleotides are TGTGCCAGCAGCCATGGACAGGGAAGAAATCAGCCCCAGCATTTT. Amino acid sequence: CASSHGQGRNQPQHF. The chain carries TRBV4-2 and TRBJ1-5, with TRBD1 matching over 8 bases. Trimming at V came to 3 bases and at J to 4 bases, leaving 5 bases not matched to a gene. CDR1 is LGHNA, CDR2 YNFKEQ, per germline. This CDR3 has 15 residues.

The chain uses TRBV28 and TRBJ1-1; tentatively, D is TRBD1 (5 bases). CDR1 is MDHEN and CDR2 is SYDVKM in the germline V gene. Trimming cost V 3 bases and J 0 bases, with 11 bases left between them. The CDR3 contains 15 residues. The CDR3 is CASSLTEPMNTEAFF. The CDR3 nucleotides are TGTGCCAGCAGTTTGACAGAACCCATGAACACTGAAGCTTTCTTT.

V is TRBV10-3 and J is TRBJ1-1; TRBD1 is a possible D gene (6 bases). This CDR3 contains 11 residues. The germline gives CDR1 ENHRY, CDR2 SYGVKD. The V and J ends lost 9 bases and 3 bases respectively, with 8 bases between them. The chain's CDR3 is CAMGADTEAFF. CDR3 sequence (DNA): TGTGCCATGGGGGCGGACACTGAAGCTTTCTTT.